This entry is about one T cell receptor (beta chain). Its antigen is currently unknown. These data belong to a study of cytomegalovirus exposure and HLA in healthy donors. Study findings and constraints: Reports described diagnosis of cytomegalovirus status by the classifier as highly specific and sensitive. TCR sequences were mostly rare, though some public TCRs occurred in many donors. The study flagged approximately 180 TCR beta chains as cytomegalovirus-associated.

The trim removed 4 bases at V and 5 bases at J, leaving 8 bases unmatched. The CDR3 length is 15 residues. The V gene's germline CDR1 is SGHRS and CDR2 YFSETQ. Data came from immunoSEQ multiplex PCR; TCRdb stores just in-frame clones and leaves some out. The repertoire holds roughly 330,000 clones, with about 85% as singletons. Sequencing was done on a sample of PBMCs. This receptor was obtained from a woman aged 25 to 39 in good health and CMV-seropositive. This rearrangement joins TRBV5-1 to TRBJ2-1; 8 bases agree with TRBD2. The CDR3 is CASSPVAGGNNEQFF. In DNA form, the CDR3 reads TGCGCCAGCAGCCCGGTCGCGGGAGGAAACAATGAGCAGTTCTTC.